The present T cell receptor (beta chain) was sequenced within a study of T cell responses to AZD1222 COVID-19 vaccine. Assay: immunoSEQ multiplex PCR; the TCRdb copy retains only in-frame clones and omits some. The sample has about 94,000 clones; approximately 90% are singletons. Germline CDR1 SGHTA, CDR2 FQGTGA. V lost 2 bases to trimming and J lost 1 base, with 8 bases between them. The CDR3 totals 14 residues. Notes on this clone: The same CDR3 arises from other DNA sequences in this sample as well.

The material was peripheral blood, obtained on day 0 of AZD1222 vaccination. The chain links TRBV7-3 to TRBJ1-1, with unresolved D. The TCR originated in an adult in good health. The CDR3 DNA reads as TGTGCCAGCAGCTTAGCTGGTGGGAACACTGAAGCTTTCTTT. It yields the protein CASSLAGGNTEAFF.